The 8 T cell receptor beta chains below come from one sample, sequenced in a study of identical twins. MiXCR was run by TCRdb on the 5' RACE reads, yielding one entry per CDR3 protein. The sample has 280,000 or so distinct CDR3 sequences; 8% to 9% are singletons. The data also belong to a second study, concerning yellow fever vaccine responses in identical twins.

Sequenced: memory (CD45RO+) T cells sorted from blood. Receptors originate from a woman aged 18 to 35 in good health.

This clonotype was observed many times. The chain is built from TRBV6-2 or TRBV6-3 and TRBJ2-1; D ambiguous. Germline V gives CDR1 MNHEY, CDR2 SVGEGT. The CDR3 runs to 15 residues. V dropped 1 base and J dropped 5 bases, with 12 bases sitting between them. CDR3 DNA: TGTGCCAGCAGTTACTTGGGGTTCCTCAACAATGAGCAGTTCTTC. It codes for CASSYLGFLNNEQFF.

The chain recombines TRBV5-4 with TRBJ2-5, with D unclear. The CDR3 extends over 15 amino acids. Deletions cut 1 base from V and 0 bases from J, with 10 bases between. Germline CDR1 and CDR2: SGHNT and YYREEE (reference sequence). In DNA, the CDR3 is TGTGCCAGCAGCTTGAAAAATTCAGACCAAGAGACCCAGTACTTC. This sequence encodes CASSLKNSDQETQYF.

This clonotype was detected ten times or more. CDR3 DNA sequence: TGTGCCAGCAGCCTAAGGGGGGCAGGGATCCCAGATACGCAGTATTTT. Its translation is CASSLRGAGIPDTQYF. This sequence joins TRBV7-8 and TRBJ2-3; D may be TRBD1 or TRBD2 (6 bases each). Per the germline V gene, CDR1 is SGHVS and CDR2 is FQNEAQ. With 5 bases removed from V and 4 bases from J, the gap between germline ends came to 19 bases. This CDR3 has 16 residues.

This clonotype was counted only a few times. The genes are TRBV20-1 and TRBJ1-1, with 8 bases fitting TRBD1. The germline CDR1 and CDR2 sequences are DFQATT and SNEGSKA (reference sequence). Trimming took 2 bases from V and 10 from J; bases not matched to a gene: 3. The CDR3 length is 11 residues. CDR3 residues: CSARLTGGAFF. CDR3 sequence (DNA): TGCAGTGCTAGACTCACAGGGGGAGCTTTCTTT.

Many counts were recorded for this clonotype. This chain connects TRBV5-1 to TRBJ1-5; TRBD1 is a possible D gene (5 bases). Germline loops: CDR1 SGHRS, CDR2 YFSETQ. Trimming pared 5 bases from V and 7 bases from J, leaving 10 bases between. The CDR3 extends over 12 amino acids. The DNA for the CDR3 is TGCGCCAGCAGGGATGGGGGACAGCCCCAGCATTTT. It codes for CASRDGGQPQHF.

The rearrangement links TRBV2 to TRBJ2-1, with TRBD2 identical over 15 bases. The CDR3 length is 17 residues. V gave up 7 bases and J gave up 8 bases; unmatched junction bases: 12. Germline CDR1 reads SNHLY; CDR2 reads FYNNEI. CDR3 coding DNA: TGTGCCAGCAATGTCCCCGTGGGACTAGCGGGAGGCTATGAGCAGTTCTTC. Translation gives CASNVPVGLAGGYEQFF.

The CDR3 sequence: CAISPRTSGKIHEQFF. CDR3 sequence (DNA): TGTGCCATCAGCCCCCGGACTAGCGGGAAGATCCATGAGCAGTTCTTC. The chain links TRBV10-3 to TRBJ2-1; 12 nucleotides agree with TRBD2. CDR1 and CDR2 (germline): ENHRY, SYGVKD. The J segment lost 8 bases and the V segment lost 6 bases, leaving 11 bases of the junction unmatched. The CDR3 totals 16 residues.

This chain's CDR3 is CASSYRGIPLGNEQFF. The DNA for the CDR3 is TGTGCCAGCAGTTACCGCGGGATTCCTTTAGGCAATGAGCAGTTCTTC. V is TRBV6-5 and J is TRBJ2-1; weak D call: TRBD2 (6 bases). The germline V gene has CDR1 MNHEY and CDR2 SVGAGI. This CDR3 spans 16 amino acids. With 2 bases removed from V and 6 bases from J, the gap between germline ends came to 17 bases.